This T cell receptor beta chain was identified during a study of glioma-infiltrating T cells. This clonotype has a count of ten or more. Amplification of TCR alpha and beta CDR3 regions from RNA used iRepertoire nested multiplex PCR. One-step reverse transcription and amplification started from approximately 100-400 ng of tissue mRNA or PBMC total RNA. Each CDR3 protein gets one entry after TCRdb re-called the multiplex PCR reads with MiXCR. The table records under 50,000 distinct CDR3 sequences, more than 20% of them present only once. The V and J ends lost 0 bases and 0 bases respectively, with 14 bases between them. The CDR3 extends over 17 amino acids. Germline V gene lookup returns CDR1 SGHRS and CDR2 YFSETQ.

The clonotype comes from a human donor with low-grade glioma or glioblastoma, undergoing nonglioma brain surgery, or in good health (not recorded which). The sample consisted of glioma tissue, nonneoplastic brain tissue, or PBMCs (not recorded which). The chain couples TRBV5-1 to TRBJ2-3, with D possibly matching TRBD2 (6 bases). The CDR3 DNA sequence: TGCGCCAGCAGCTTGGAAATGCTAGCGAGGAGCACAGATACGCAGTATTTT. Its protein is CASSLEMLARSTDTQYF.